This TCR beta chain appears in the sequencing data of a study of vaccination and CD4 T cells after COVID-19. Overall study context: Cells were stimulated with overlapping spike peptides from SARS-CoV-2, HCoV-NL63, HCoV-OC43 and HCoV-229E. Each control culture was treated with a CEFX pool, an HIV-1 Nef pool, or no peptide. Study-wide findings and caveats: The median number of SARS-CoV-2-reactive clonotypes increased from roughly 22 to 38, a change that did not reach significance. Convalescent patients had a median about 86% of post-vaccine SARS-CoV-2-reactive clones that were detected only after vaccination, not before it.

Sequencing of cultured CD4+ T cell DNA used the Oncomine TCR Beta short-read assay. In TCRdb, the PCR reads were re-called with MiXCR into one record per CDR3 protein. The top ten hold under 75% of the sample, which has about 2,200 distinct CDR3 sequences, more than 45% seen once. Comments on this clonotype: Its antigen is unknown.

This CDR3 contains 15 residues. Germline CDR1 is SGHTA and CDR2 is FQGNSA. Trimming cost V 9 bases and J 2 bases, with 17 bases left between them. Described treatment: approximately 11-day PBMC culture with coronavirus spike peptide pools or control peptides (ViraFEST assay). CD4+ T-cell collection from the unexposed donor predated the COVID-19 pandemic (2011-2018). This rearrangement joins TRBV7-2 to TRBJ1-3; D perhaps matches TRBD1 (6 bases). Sequenced material: CD4+ T cells from blood, cultured in vitro. The receptor's source is a human donor in good health. The DNA for the CDR3 is TGTGCCAGTTCCTCCCGCCGGGGGCCTGGAAACACCATATATTTT. Amino acids: CASSSRRGPGNTIYF. Filled out from reference TRBV7-2 and TRBJ1-3, the complete variable domain reads GAGVSQSPSNKVTEKGKDVELRCDPISGHTALYWYRQSLGQGLEFLIYFQGNSAPDKSGLPSDRFSAERTGGSVSTLTIQRTQQEDSAVYLCASSSRRGPGNTIYFGEGSWLTVV.